These 4 T cell receptor beta chains were sequenced from one sample in a study of cytomegalovirus exposure and HLA in healthy donors. PCR used 60 Vbeta primers and 13 Jbeta primers. TCRdb's copy holds only in-frame clones and misses some; the assay was immunoSEQ multiplex PCR. This table has about 170,000 clones, 73% appearing once. Material: PBMCs. Receptors originate from a woman in her late teens or twenties in good health and CMV-seropositive.

This clone came up a few times. This chain connects TRBV11-2 to TRBJ1-1, with 10 bases lining up with TRBD1. Trimming removed 5 bases from V and 5 bases from J; junction bases left unmatched: 8. CDR3 length: 15 residues. Germline V CDR1 and CDR2: SGHAT, FQNNGV. As DNA, the CDR3 is TGTGCCAGCAGCGTTTCGACAGGGGGCTGGACTGAAGCTTTCTTT. It encodes CASSVSTGGWTEAFF.

The CDR3 DNA sequence: TGTGCCAGCAGGTACTCCTATAATTCACCCCTCCACTTT. This sequence encodes CASRYSYNSPLHF. The chain uses TRBV27 and TRBJ1-6; D not resolved. This CDR3 is built from 13 residues. Trimming removed 6 bases from V and 0 bases from J, with 3 bases in between. Germline V gene data show CDR1 as MNHEY and CDR2 as SMNVEV (reference sequence).

This clone appeared a few times. The chain recombines TRBV30 with TRBJ1-6; no clear D gene. This CDR3 comprises 16 residues. V was shortened by 1 base and J by 0 bases, with 10 bases between the two germline ends. Germline-derived CDR1 and CDR2 are GTSNPN and SVGIG (reference sequence). The CDR3 DNA sequence: TGTGCCTGGAGTGGTGGGGAGTACTCCTATAATTCACCCCTCCACTTT. Translation: CAWSGGEYSYNSPLHF.

The CDR3 bases are TGCGCCAGCAGCTTGACAGGGGTTAATGAAAAACTGTTTTTT. Its protein product is CASSLTGVNEKLFF. This chain joins TRBV5-1 and TRBJ1-4, with 7 nucleotides matching TRBD1. Per the germline V gene, CDR1 is SGHRS and CDR2 is YFSETQ. V shed 1 base and J 4 bases; nucleotides not matched to a gene: 1. The CDR3 is 14 residues long.